One sample yielded the 27 T cell receptor beta chains listed below, sequenced in a study of blood T cells in healthy people across ages. Sample-barcoded 5' priming and a J-beta primer mix drove a second PCR of roughly 7 to 11 cycles. TCRdb re-called the 5' RACE reads with MiXCR, one entry per CDR3 protein. The sample includes 1.4 million or so distinct CDR3 sequences, approximately 43% of them seen just once. The sequencing input was blood. These receptors came from a woman between 18 and 30 years old in good health.

As concerns this clonotype: An end of the junction does not agree with germline; a read error may underlie this. The V and J genes are TRBV10-3 and TRBJ1-1, with D perhaps TRBD1 (6 bases). CDR1 ENHRY and CDR2 SYGVKD come from the germline V gene. The CDR3 runs to 13 residues. This CDR3 reads CTISNRVNTEAFF. DNA of the CDR3: TGTACCATCAGCAACAGGGTTAACACTGAAGCTTTCTTT.

This clonotype appeared many times. The DNA of the CDR3 is TGCAGCGTTGGGACGGACTACGAGCAGTACTTC. Translating it yields CSVGTDYEQYF. This chain joins TRBV29-1 and TRBJ2-7; D is uncertain. The V gene lost 4 bases and the J gene lost 3 bases, with 7 bases spanning the gap. CDR1 is SQVTM and CDR2 is ANQGSEA in the germline V gene. The CDR3 has 11 residues.

This clonotype was picked up a small number of times. The J gene is TRBJ1-1, the V gene TRBV29-1, with no clear D. Trimming cost V 4 bases and J 4 bases, with 10 bases left between them. The CDR3 extends over 12 amino acids. In germline, CDR1 is SQVTM, CDR2 ANQGSEA. This CDR3 reads CSVAPGGTEAFF. CDR3 nucleotides: TGCAGCGTTGCTCCGGGAGGCACTGAAGCTTTCTTT.

This rearrangement joins TRBV6-6 to TRBJ2-3, with 8 bases lining up with TRBD2. The junction had 15 bases not matched to a gene; V was cut back by 8 bases and J by 2 bases. The CDR3 totals 17 residues. Germline CDR1 reads MNHNY; CDR2 reads SVGAGI (reference sequence). The CDR3 sequence: CASGAGPGGGPTDTQYF. The CDR3 bases are TGTGCCAGCGGGGCTGGACCTGGCGGGGGGCCCACAGATACGCAGTATTTT.

This chain connects TRBV5-1 to TRBJ2-2; D is perhaps TRBD1 (7 bases). This CDR3 has 17 residues. Germline values: CDR1 SGHRS, CDR2 YFSETQ. Trimming cost V 4 bases and J 1 base, with 17 bases left between them. CDR3 region: CASSPTQGGWNTGELFF. In DNA, the CDR3 is TGCGCCAGCAGCCCAACGCAGGGGGGATGGAACACCGGGGAGCTGTTTTTT.

The chain carries TRBV7-2 and TRBJ1-5; D remains unclear. CDR3 length equals 15 residues. Trimming stripped 1 base from V and 6 bases from J, with 13 bases between. Germline V lookup: CDR1 SGHTA, CDR2 FQGNSA. Here the CDR3 reads CASSLVAGHLQPQHF. The CDR3, as DNA: TGTGCCAGCAGCTTAGTCGCCGGTCATCTTCAGCCCCAGCATTTT.

The chain links TRBV29-1 to TRBJ2-3, with TRBD1 as a possible D gene (5 bases). Trimming shortened V by 1 base and J by 8 bases, and 22 bases separated the two germline ends. This CDR3 is built from 16 residues. Germline CDR1 SQVTM, CDR2 ANQGSEA. The CDR3 nucleotides read TGCAGCGTTGAAGGTCAGGGTAGTATCCGGCATGGTACGCAGTATTTT. Translated, it gives CSVEGQGSIRHGTQYF.

This clonotype has more than one count but fewer than ten. The genes are TRBV6-2 or TRBV6-3 and TRBJ1-1; D is unresolved. Trimming cost V 0 bases and J 1 base, with 12 bases left between them. Germline V gives CDR1 MNHEY, CDR2 SVGEGT. CDR3 size: 16 residues. The CDR3 here is CASSYSRGNQNTEAFF. Written as DNA, the CDR3 is TGTGCCAGCAGTTACTCTCGGGGAAACCAGAACACTGAAGCTTTCTTT.

This clonotype has just a few counts. CDR3 nucleotide sequence: TGTGCCAGCAGCCAAGTAGCGGGTTCCACGGATACGCAGTATTTT. It specifies CASSQVAGSTDTQYF. The rearrangement links TRBV14 to TRBJ2-3; 7 bases match TRBD2. The CDR3 totals 15 residues. The V segment lost 1 base and the J segment 6 bases; nucleotides outside the gene matches: 7. CDR1 is SGHDN and CDR2 is FVKESK in the germline V gene.

V and J are TRBV5-1 and TRBJ1-4, with 7 bases aligning to TRBD1. Germline CDR1 reads SGHRS; CDR2 reads YFSETQ. The CDR3 spans 14 residues. The V gene end was trimmed by 5 bases and the J gene end by 8 bases; junction bases not matched to a gene: 9. The DNA for the CDR3 is TGCGCCAGCAGTTCCGAAGGGGGCGAGGAAAAACTGTTTTTT. This encodes CASSSEGGEEKLFF.

The V call is TRBV7-9, the J call TRBJ2-1, with 12 bases identical to TRBD2. The CDR3 is 18 amino acids. V lost 5 bases and J lost 4; bases outside the gene matches: 12. Germline V gene lookup returns CDR1 SEHNR and CDR2 FQNEAQ (reference sequence). This chain's CDR3 is CASSPPFGLAGKYNEQFF. The DNA for the CDR3 is TGTGCCAGCAGCCCCCCGTTCGGACTAGCGGGAAAATACAATGAGCAGTTCTTC.

The chain employs TRBV6-6 and TRBJ2-7; 12 nucleotides align to TRBD2. The length of the CDR3 is 15 residues. Germline CDR1 reads MNHNY; CDR2 reads SVGAGI (reference sequence). V trimming: 7 bases; J trimming: 3 bases; junction bases outside the gene matches: 7. CDR3 sequence reads: CASIPGLAGFYEQYF. CDR3 coding DNA: TGTGCCAGCATACCCGGACTAGCGGGGTTCTACGAGCAGTACTTC.

The chain combines TRBV4-1 with TRBJ2-1, with D maybe TRBD2 (5 bases). V gave up 1 base and J gave up 6 bases, with 16 bases separating them. The CDR3 covers 16 residues. Germline CDR1 reads MGHRA; CDR2 reads YSYEKL. The CDR3 protein is CASSQVTSVEGNEQFF. The DNA of the CDR3 is TGCGCCAGCAGCCAAGTGACCAGCGTTGAGGGCAATGAGCAGTTCTTC.

V and J are TRBV9 and TRBJ1-1; D ambiguous. CDR3 length equals 13 residues. The ends were cut back, 0 bases at V and 6 bases at J, with 9 bases in the middle. Germline V gene data show CDR1 as SGDLS and CDR2 as YYNGEE. The CDR3 loop is CASSVVGGSEAFF. DNA of the CDR3: TGTGCCAGCAGCGTAGTGGGTGGATCTGAAGCTTTCTTT. The full variable domain, its missing parts supplied by reference TRBV9 and TRBJ1-1, is DSGVTQTPKHLITATGQRVTLRCSPRSGDLSVYWYQQSLDQGLQFLIQYYNGEERAKGNILERFSAQQFPDLHSELNLSSLELGDSALYFCASSVVGGSEAFFGQGTRLTVV.

The chain has TRBV4-3 and TRBJ2-2; D is perhaps TRBD1 (6 bases). Germline V lookup: CDR1 LGHNA, CDR2 YSLEER. With 4 bases removed from V and 3 bases from J, the gap between germline ends came to 9 bases. The CDR3 runs 14 residues. The CDR3 region has the DNA TGCGCCAGCAGCCGGGACACCTACACCGGGGAGCTGTTTTTT. Translating gives CASSRDTYTGELFF.

The chain is built from TRBV6-2 or TRBV6-3 and TRBJ2-1, with D unclear. Germline lookup yields CDR1 MNHEY and CDR2 SVGEGT. Trimming removed 6 bases from V and 8 bases from J, with 17 bases in between. The CDR3 consists of 14 residues. The CDR3 sequence is CASSRPGLFYEQFF. The CDR3, as DNA: TGTGCCAGCAGCCGTCCCGGTCTCTTCTATGAGCAGTTCTTC.

This chain uses TRBV6-5 with TRBJ2-3; a weak D match, TRBD1 (6 bases). V lost 6 bases and J 2 bases, leaving 12 bases between the germline ends. There are 14 residues in the CDR3. Germline V gene sequence: CDR1 MNHEY, CDR2 SVGAGI. The CDR3 sequence is CASSRQEFTDTQYF. The CDR3 nucleotides read TGTGCCAGCAGCCGACAGGAGTTCACAGATACGCAGTATTTT.

This clonotype was detected a few times. The chain combines TRBV10-3 with TRBJ1-2; D is unclear. CDR1 and CDR2 from the germline V gene are ENHRY and SYGVKD. The V end was cut by 6 bases, the J end by 8 bases, with 16 bases between. The CDR3 has 13 amino acids. The CDR3 region has the DNA TGTGCCATCAGACCTTCGGGGTTGGAGGGCTACACCTTC. This encodes CAIRPSGLEGYTF.

This clonotype was detected a few times. This chain joins TRBV29-1 and TRBJ1-2; D possibly corresponds to TRBD1 (6 bases). V was clipped by 1 base and J by 5 bases, with 8 bases between them. This CDR3 has 12 amino acids. Germline CDR1 reads SQVTM; CDR2 reads ANQGSEA. For the CDR3, the DNA is TGCAGCGTTGAAGGAAGGGGGTATGGCTACACCTTC. Translated, it gives CSVEGRGYGYTF.

The table lists this clonotype with a few counts. The V and J genes are TRBV6-1 and TRBJ2-3; 7 nucleotides align to TRBD2. The CDR3 totals 15 residues. Germline V lookup: CDR1 MNHNS, CDR2 SASEGT. V lost 1 base and J lost 3; bases outside the gene matches: 4. CDR3: CASSEGLAMTDTQYF. The CDR3 coding sequence is TGTGCCAGCAGTGAAGGACTAGCAATGACAGATACGCAGTATTTT.

The rearrangement uses TRBV10-3 and TRBJ1-5; unclear D gene. The ends were cut back, 6 bases at V and 2 bases at J, with 11 bases in the middle. The germline CDR1 and CDR2 sequences are ENHRY and SYGVKD. CDR3 length: 14 amino acids. CDR3 sequence (DNA): TGTGCCATCAGCCGGGATCAGGGCAATCAGCCCCAGCATTTT. Protein: CAISRDQGNQPQHF.

The J gene is TRBJ2-7, the V gene TRBV9, with D possibly TRBD1 on 6 matching bases. Per germline, CDR1 SGDLS and CDR2 YYNGEE. This CDR3 is 14 amino acids long. Trimming pared 2 bases from V and 0 bases from J, leaving 9 bases between. The CDR3 loop is CASSVGHRSYEQYF. The DNA of the CDR3 is TGTGCCAGCAGCGTGGGACATCGCTCCTACGAGCAGTACTTC.

This clonotype came up a few times. This chain's CDR3 is CATRLGRGTDTQYF. The DNA for the CDR3 is TGTGCCACCCGACTGGGGCGTGGCACAGATACGCAGTATTTT. The chain has TRBV10-3 and TRBJ2-3; a weak D match, TRBD1 (5 bases). The CDR3 has 14 amino acids. From germline, CDR1 is ENHRY and CDR2 SYGVKD. The germline V and J ends were trimmed by 10 bases and 1 base, with 15 bases remaining between them.

This chain links TRBV19 with TRBJ2-3; no clear D gene. The germline V gene encodes CDR1 LNHDA and CDR2 SQIVND (reference sequence). Trimming removed 5 bases from V and 5 bases from J, with 14 bases in between. The CDR3 consists of 14 residues. The CDR3 DNA sequence: TGTGCCAGTAGTCCACGCTATGGGGTAGATACGCAGTATTTT. This sequence encodes CASSPRYGVDTQYF.

The rearrangement links TRBV5-1 to TRBJ1-1, with a possible D match to TRBD1 (5 bases). The length of the CDR3 is 13 residues. Germline V gene lookup returns CDR1 SGHRS and CDR2 YFSETQ. The V end was cut by 4 bases, the J end by 7 bases, with 14 bases between. In DNA form, the CDR3 reads TGCGCCAGCAGCAAGGACCCGGACATTGAAGCTTTCTTT. Protein: CASSKDPDIEAFF.

The chain has TRBV12-3 or TRBV12-4 and TRBJ2-3; 8 positions match TRBD1. V lost 6 bases and J lost 2; bases outside the gene matches: 4. The CDR3 is 14 residues long. CDR3 sequence (DNA): TGTGCCAGCAGAGGGACAGGTTTCACAGATACGCAGTATTTT. This translates into CASRGTGFTDTQYF.

The chain links TRBV7-9 to TRBJ1-6; no firm D call. This CDR3 contains 14 residues. Germline V gives CDR1 SEHNR, CDR2 FQNEAQ (reference sequence). V dropped 1 base and J dropped 10 bases, with 11 bases sitting between them. Written as DNA, the CDR3 is TGTGCCAGCAGCTTAGGCTTCATGGGCTCACCCCTCCACTTT. This gives the protein CASSLGFMGSPLHF.